The present T cell receptor (beta chain) was sequenced within a study of vaccination effects on CD4 cells after COVID-19. On the study more broadly: The second dose preceded post-vaccine samples by a median of 72 days.

Points on this clone: Its antigen remains unidentified.

Using viral peptide pools, the ViraFEST assay grew out antigen-specific CD4+ T cells prior to sequencing. Subsequent to a culture period of under 11 days, CD4+ T cells were isolated. The vaccine given was either BNT162b2 or mRNA-1273, in two doses. Researchers reported culturing a few million PBMC in each well, adding approximately 9.4 IU/ml IL-2 and roughly 10 ug/ml peptides. Only in-frame clones appear in the TCRdb table, and some are missing; sequencing was by immunoSEQ multiplex PCR. The profile shows tens of thousands of clones, 55% to 85% of them singletons. This CDR3 spans 13 amino acids. CDR1 and CDR2 (germline): SQVTM, ANQGSEA. V shed 6 bases and J 0 bases; nucleotides not matched to a gene: 3.

The source was CD4+ T cells from PBMCs cultured with HCoV-229E spike peptides, collected after COVID-19 vaccination. The source of this sequence is a human donor who received a COVID-19 vaccine. The chain is built from TRBV29-1 and TRBJ1-1; 8 nucleotides line up with TRBD1. CDR3 sequence: CSVDRGMNTEAFF. CDR3 bases: TGCAGCGTAGACAGGGGAATGAACACTGAAGCTTTCTTT.